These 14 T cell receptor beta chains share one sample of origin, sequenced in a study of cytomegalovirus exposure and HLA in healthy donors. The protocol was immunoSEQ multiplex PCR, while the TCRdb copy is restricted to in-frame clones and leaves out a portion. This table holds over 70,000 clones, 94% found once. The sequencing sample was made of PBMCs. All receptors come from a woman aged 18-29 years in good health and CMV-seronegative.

As DNA, the CDR3 is TGTGCCAGCAGCCCACGTAGGGGCAGGGGGCCTGCGAACACTGAAGCTTTCTTT. This codes for CASSPRRGRGPANTEAFF. The chain employs TRBV12-1 and TRBJ1-1; TRBD1, the table's D call, was not compared with the DNA. TRBV12-1 is a pseudogene segment. The CDR3 is made up of 18 amino acids.

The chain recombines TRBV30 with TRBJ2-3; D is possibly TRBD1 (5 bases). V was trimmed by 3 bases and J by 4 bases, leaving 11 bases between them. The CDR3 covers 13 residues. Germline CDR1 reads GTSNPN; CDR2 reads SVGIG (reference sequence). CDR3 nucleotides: TGTGCCTGGAGCCTCCAGGGTGCAGATACGCAGTATTTT. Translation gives CAWSLQGADTQYF.

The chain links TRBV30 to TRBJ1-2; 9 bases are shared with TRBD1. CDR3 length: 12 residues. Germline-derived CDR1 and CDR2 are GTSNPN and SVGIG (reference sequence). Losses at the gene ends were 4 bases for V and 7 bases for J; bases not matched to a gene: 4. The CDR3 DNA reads TGTGCCTGGACTACAGGGGGCCGTGGCTACACCTTC. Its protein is CAWTTGGRGYTF.

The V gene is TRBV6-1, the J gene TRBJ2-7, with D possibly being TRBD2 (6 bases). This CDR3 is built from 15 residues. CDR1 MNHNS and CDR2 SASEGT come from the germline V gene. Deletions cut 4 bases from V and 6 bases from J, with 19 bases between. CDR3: CASSASLGGPGEQYF. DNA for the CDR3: TGTGCCAGCAGTGCGTCGCTCGGGGGACCGGGCGAGCAGTACTTC.

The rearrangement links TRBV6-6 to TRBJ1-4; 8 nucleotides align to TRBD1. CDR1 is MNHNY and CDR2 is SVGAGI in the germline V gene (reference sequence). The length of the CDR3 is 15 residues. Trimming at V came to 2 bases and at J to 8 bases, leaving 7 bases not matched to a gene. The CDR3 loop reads CASSYGQGAGEKLFF. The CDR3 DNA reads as TGTGCCAGCAGTTACGGCCAGGGGGCAGGAGAAAAACTGTTTTTT.

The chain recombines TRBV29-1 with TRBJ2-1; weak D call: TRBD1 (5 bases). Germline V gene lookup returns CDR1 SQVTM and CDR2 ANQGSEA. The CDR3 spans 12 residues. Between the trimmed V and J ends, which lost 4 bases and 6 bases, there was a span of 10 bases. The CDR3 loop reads CSVGQKPNEQFF. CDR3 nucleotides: TGCAGCGTTGGACAGAAGCCCAATGAGCAGTTCTTC.

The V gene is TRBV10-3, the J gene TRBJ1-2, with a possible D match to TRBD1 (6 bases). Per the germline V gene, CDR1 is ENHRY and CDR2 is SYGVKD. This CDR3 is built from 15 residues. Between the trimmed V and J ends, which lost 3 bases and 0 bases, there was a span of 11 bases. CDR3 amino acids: CAISDFGGTNYGYTF. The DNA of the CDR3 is TGTGCCATCAGTGATTTTGGGGGCACTAACTATGGCTACACCTTC.

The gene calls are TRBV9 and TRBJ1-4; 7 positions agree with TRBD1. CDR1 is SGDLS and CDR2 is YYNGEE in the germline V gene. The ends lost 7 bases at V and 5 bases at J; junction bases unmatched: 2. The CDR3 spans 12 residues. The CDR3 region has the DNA TGTGCCAGCGGGACAGAGAATGAAAAACTGTTTTTT. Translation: CASGTENEKLFF.

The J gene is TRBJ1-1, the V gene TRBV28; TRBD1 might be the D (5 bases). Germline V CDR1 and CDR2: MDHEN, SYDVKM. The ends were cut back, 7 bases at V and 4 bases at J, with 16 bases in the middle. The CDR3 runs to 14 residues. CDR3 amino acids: CASTRAGRATEAFF. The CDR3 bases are TGTGCCAGCACCCGGGCAGGGCGCGCCACTGAAGCTTTCTTT.

CDR3 loop: CASSMDSYGYTF. DNA of the CDR3: TGTGCCAGCAGCATGGACAGCTATGGCTACACCTTC. This chain uses TRBV5-4 with TRBJ1-2; tentatively, D is TRBD1 (6 bases). The CDR3 is 12 residues long. Trimming took off 4 bases at V and 4 bases at J, with 8 bases between the two ends. CDR1 is SGHNT, CDR2 YYREEE, per germline (reference sequence).

CDR3 protein: CASSSSNTGELFF. The CDR3 DNA sequence: TGTGCCAGCAGTTCCTCGAACACCGGGGAGCTGTTTTTT. This chain uses TRBV11-2 with TRBJ2-2; D not certain. CDR1 is SGHAT, CDR2 FQNNGV, per germline. The CDR3 runs to 13 residues. The V end lost 6 bases, the J end lost 0 bases, and 5 bases lay between the germline ends.

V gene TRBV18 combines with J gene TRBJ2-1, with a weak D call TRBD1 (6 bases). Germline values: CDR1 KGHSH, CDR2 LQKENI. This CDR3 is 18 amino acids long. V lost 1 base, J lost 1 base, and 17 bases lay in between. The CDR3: CASSPRQTGFRSYNEQFF. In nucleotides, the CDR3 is TGTGCCAGCTCACCACGCCAAACAGGGTTCCGGTCCTACAATGAGCAGTTCTTC.

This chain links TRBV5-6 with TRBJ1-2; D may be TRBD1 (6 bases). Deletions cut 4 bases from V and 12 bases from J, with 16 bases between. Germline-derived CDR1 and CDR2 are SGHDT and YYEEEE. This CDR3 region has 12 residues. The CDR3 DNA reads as TGTGCCAGCAGCCAGAAAACAGGGAACCACACCTTC. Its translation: CASSQKTGNHTF. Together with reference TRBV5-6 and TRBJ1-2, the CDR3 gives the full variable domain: DAGVTQSPTHLIKTRGQQVTLRCSPKSGHDTVSWYQQALGQGPQFIFQYYEEEERQRGNFPDRFSGHQFPNYSSELNVNALLLGDSALYLCASSQKTGNHTFGSGTRLTVV.

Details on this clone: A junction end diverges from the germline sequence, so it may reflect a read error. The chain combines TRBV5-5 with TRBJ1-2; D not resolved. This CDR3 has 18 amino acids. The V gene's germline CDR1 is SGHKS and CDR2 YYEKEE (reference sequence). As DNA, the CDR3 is TGTGCCAGCAGCTTGAGGGAGAGTGCGGGGTGGAGTATGTATGACTACACCTTC. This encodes CASSLRESAGWSMYDYTF.